The next 8 T cell receptor beta chains were all read from a single sample in a study of T cells in Graves' hyperthyroidism and ophthalmopathy. RNA transcripts were the template for amplifying TCR beta CDR3 regions. The HTBI primer set was used in a first-round RT-PCR of the TCR CDR3. TCRdb recomputed calls from the multiplex PCR reads with MiXCR, one row per CDR3 protein. The data contain about half a million distinct CDR3 sequences, 20% of them singletons. Material: blood. These TCRs come from a man between 18 and 29 years old with Graves' hyperthyroidism.

The sample holds many counts of this clonotype. V gene TRBV9 combines with J gene TRBJ1-1, with 10 positions matching TRBD1. CDR3 length: 16 residues. CDR1 is SGDLS and CDR2 is YYNGEE in the germline V gene. J lost 4 bases, V lost 0 bases, and 6 bases had no gene match. The CDR3 sequence is CASSVGGGQGVTEAFF. CDR3 bases: TGTGCCAGCAGCGTAGGTGGAGGACAGGGGGTCACTGAAGCTTTCTTT.

This clonotype was observed at least ten times. The V and J genes are TRBV10-2 and TRBJ1-1; 7 nucleotides line up with TRBD1. Germline CDR1 WSHSY, CDR2 SAAADI. The CDR3 has 14 residues. With 4 bases clipped from V and 2 bases from J, the junction kept 4 bases outside the gene matches. CDR3 sequence: CASSGGQLNTEAFF. CDR3 nucleotide sequence: TGCGCCAGCAGTGGGGGACAGCTTAACACTGAAGCTTTCTTT.

This clonotype was observed a few times. The V gene is TRBV5-1, the J gene TRBJ2-3; perhaps TRBD1 as D (5 bases). The CDR3 has 15 residues. Germline CDR1 SGHRS, CDR2 YFSETQ. The V end lost 0 bases, the J end lost 6 bases, and 14 bases lay between the germline ends. DNA for the CDR3: TGCGCCAGCAGCTTGGGGCAGGGCCATTGGGATACGCAGTATTTT. Protein sequence: CASSLGQGHWDTQYF.

This chain joins TRBV4-1 and TRBJ1-2; the D is unclear. Germline-derived CDR1 and CDR2 are MGHRA and YSYEKL. The CDR3 loop spans 14 amino acids. Trimming removed 0 bases from V and 4 bases from J, with 9 bases in between. This chain's CDR3 is CASSQDHLGYGYTF. The CDR3 region has the DNA TGCGCCAGCAGCCAAGATCATCTGGGCTATGGCTACACCTTC.

The chain employs TRBV12-3 or TRBV12-4 and TRBJ2-7; 8 bases fit TRBD2. With 4 bases clipped from V and 6 bases from J, the junction kept 14 bases outside the gene matches. This CDR3 has 16 residues. As DNA, the CDR3 is TGTGCCAGCAGTTCTCCGAGCGGGAGCGGATTACCCGAGCAGTACTTC. Translating gives CASSSPSGSGLPEQYF.

This clonotype was counted many times. The chain links TRBV6-5 to TRBJ2-5; 8 bases line up with TRBD1. The CDR3 spans 17 residues. The V segment lost 10 bases and the J segment 1 base; nucleotides outside the gene matches: 17. Looked up from germline, CDR1 is MNHEY and CDR2 is SVGAGI. CDR3 nucleotide sequence: TGTGCCACCACTTCTCTCTCAGGGGGCCCACCCCAAGAGACCCAGTACTTC. Amino acids: CATTSLSGGPPQETQYF.

This clonotype has only a few counts. V usage is TRBV30 and J usage is TRBJ1-5; 7 bases fit TRBD1. The CDR3 is made up of 14 amino acids. Germline-derived CDR1 and CDR2 are GTSNPN and SVGIG (reference sequence). V trimming: 2 bases; J trimming: 7 bases; junction bases outside the gene matches: 8. For the CDR3, the DNA is TGTGCCTGGAGTAAGTGGGACAGAGAACAGCCCCAGCATTTT. The encoded protein is CAWSKWDREQPQHF.

This clonotype has a count of ten or more. The V gene is TRBV7-9, the J gene TRBJ2-5; 7 bases fit TRBD2. V shed 8 bases and J 2 bases; nucleotides not matched to a gene: 2. This CDR3 is built from 12 residues. Germline values: CDR1 SEHNR, CDR2 FQNEAQ (reference sequence). The CDR3 region is CASGAGQETQYF. The CDR3 DNA sequence: TGTGCCAGCGGAGCGGGGCAAGAGACCCAGTACTTC.